This passage covers 5 T cell receptor beta chains from one sample sequenced in a study of T cell repertoires in cytomegalovirus infection. Their specific antigens are unknown. In TCRdb, the reads were re-called with MiXCR into one record per CDR3 protein. Of about 78,000 distinct CDR3 sequences in the sample, 40% were seen once. Sample: CD8+ T cells from cultured PBMCs, taken from culture after CMV antigen stimulation. These receptors were collected from a human donor in good health (CMV status not recorded). Some clones in this sample may be carry-over from other donors' samples.

Notes on this clonotype: At one boundary the junction diverges from the germline segment, which might be a read error. The CDR3 spells CASSPNSLLQETQYF. As DNA, the CDR3 is TGTGCTAGCAGCCCGAACAGTCTTCTACAAGAGACCCAGTACTTC. The chain joins TRBV7-6 to TRBJ2-5; no clear D gene. This CDR3 region has 15 residues. Germline CDR1 reads SGHVS; CDR2 reads FNYEAQ.

The rearrangement links TRBV4-1 to TRBJ2-1; 16 bases line up with TRBD2. Looked up from germline, CDR1 is MGHRA and CDR2 is YSYEKL. The CDR3 runs 20 residues. V lost 4 bases and J lost 6; bases outside the gene matches: 15. The CDR3 reads CASSPGPGLAGGPRSNEQFF. The DNA for the CDR3 is TGCGCCAGCAGCCCTGGTCCGGGACTAGCGGGGGGGCCCCGTTCCAATGAGCAGTTCTTC.

J is TRBJ1-5 and V is TRBV28; 10 bases are a match to TRBD1. The germline gives CDR1 MDHEN, CDR2 SYDVKM. V lost 0 bases and J lost 5; bases outside the gene matches: 10. This CDR3 has 18 residues. The CDR3 region is CASSLWTGGSSWDQPQHF. Written as DNA, the CDR3 is TGTGCCAGCAGTTTATGGACAGGGGGCTCTTCTTGGGATCAGCCCCAGCATTTT.

This clonotype has just a few counts. The chain uses TRBV12-3 or TRBV12-4 and TRBJ1-1; D unclear. V lost 5 bases and J lost 2, with 15 bases in between. The CDR3 contains 15 residues. The CDR3 DNA sequence: TGTGCCAGCAGTGACGGACGAGGCTTTAACACTGAAGCTTTCTTT. Translating it yields CASSDGRGFNTEAFF.

The chain recombines TRBV11-2 with TRBJ2-3; weak D call: TRBD2 (10 bases). The V and J ends lost 5 bases and 2 bases respectively, with 29 bases between them. Germline values: CDR1 SGHAT, CDR2 FQNNGV. The CDR3 extends over 20 amino acids. CDR3 DNA sequence: TGTGCCAGCAGCGTCGGGACAGGGCTTCAGAGCGGGGGGGACACAGATACGCAGTATTTT. The encoded protein is CASSVGTGLQSGGDTDTQYF.